These 17 T cell receptor beta chains were sequenced from one sample in a study of shared clonotypes between healthy human individuals. Sequenced by immunoSEQ multiplex PCR; TCRdb stores in-frame clones only, minus some. Among about 1 million clones listed, about three quarters were seen once. Sequences were obtained from memory CD4+ T cells sorted from blood. Indicated subset: CD45RA-negative fraction. These receptors all stem from a young man in good health.

This clone showed up just a few times. The CDR3 DNA sequence: TGTGCCAGCAGCTACATTAGCAATCAGCCCCAGCATTTT. It is translated as CASSYISNQPQHF. V usage is TRBV6-1 and J usage is TRBJ1-5; no clear D. The CDR3 length is 13 residues. V was shortened by 6 bases and J by 0 bases, with 6 bases between the two germline ends. Germline CDR1 reads MNHNS; CDR2 reads SASEGT.

This sequence joins TRBV18 and TRBJ2-3; D is possibly TRBD1 (6 bases). The CDR3 runs to 12 residues. Trimming removed 7 bases from V and 6 bases from J, with 11 bases in between. Germline V lookup: CDR1 KGHSH, CDR2 LQKENI. The CDR3 sequence is CASFFDRDTQYF. The CDR3 bases are TGTGCCAGCTTTTTTGACAGGGATACGCAGTATTTT.

This clone was detected ten times or more. V gene TRBV6-1 combines with J gene TRBJ2-7; no clear D gene. The CDR3 runs 14 residues. With 7 bases removed from V and 4 bases from J, the gap between germline ends came to 17 bases. The germline gives CDR1 MNHNS, CDR2 SASEGT. As DNA, the CDR3 is TGTGCCAGCACCCGGAACGACATCTATTACGAGCAGTACTTC. Residues: CASTRNDIYYEQYF.

This sequence joins TRBV5-1 and TRBJ2-7; 15 bases map to TRBD2. Germline lookup yields CDR1 SGHRS and CDR2 YFSETQ. The CDR3 loop spans 15 amino acids. After removal of 4 bases from V and 6 bases from J, the junction contained 5 bases not matched to a gene. The CDR3 is CASSAGLAGGSEQYF. In nucleotides, the CDR3 is TGCGCCAGCAGCGCGGGACTAGCGGGGGGCAGCGAGCAGTACTTC.

The chain joins TRBV30 to TRBJ2-1, with 7 bases lining up with TRBD2. Germline CDR1 is GTSNPN and CDR2 is SVGIG (reference sequence). CDR3 length equals 14 residues. The J segment lost 8 bases and the V segment lost 2 bases, leaving 9 bases of the junction unmatched. The CDR3: CAWSRTTGGHEQFF. The CDR3 region has the DNA TGTGCCTGGAGTAGGACTACGGGGGGTCATGAGCAGTTCTTC.

At least ten counts were recorded for this clone. The V and J genes are TRBV18 and TRBJ1-2, with 7 bases aligning to TRBD1. Per germline, CDR1 KGHSH and CDR2 LQKENI. V trimming: 3 bases; J trimming: 7 bases; junction bases outside the gene matches: 5. The CDR3 has 13 residues. The DNA of the CDR3 is TGTGCCAGCTCACCCACAGGGGAGGCTGGCTACACCTTC. It specifies CASSPTGEAGYTF.

The CDR3 DNA sequence: TGTGCCAGCAACAACCTCCCGGGACAGTACAACTACGAGCAGTACTTC. The encoded protein is CASNNLPGQYNYEQYF. The genes are TRBV5-5 and TRBJ2-7; TRBD1 aligns across 7 bases. Germline V lookup: CDR1 SGHKS, CDR2 YYEKEE (reference sequence). With 6 bases clipped from V and 3 bases from J, the junction kept 15 bases outside the gene matches. The CDR3 contains 16 residues. The whole variable domain, filled in from reference TRBV5-5 and TRBJ2-7, reads DAGVTQSPTHLIKTRGQQVTLRCSPISGHKSVSWYQQVLGQGPQFIFQYYEKEERGRGNFPDRFSARQFPNYSSELNVNALLLGDSALYLCASNNLPGQYNYEQYFGPGTRLTVT.

The rearrangement joins TRBV19 to TRBJ2-1; 9 bases fit TRBD2. CDR3 length: 16 residues. V shed 9 bases and J 10 bases; nucleotides not matched to a gene: 19. Looked up from germline, CDR1 is LNHDA and CDR2 is SQIVND (reference sequence). The CDR3 DNA reads TGTGCCAGCACATTACAGGGACTAGCCGGGCGTGGGGAGCAGTTCTTC. The encoded protein is CASTLQGLAGRGEQFF.

V is TRBV28 and J is TRBJ1-4; TRBD1 aligns across 7 bases. The trim removed 2 bases at V and 8 bases at J, leaving 5 bases unmatched. The CDR3 runs 14 residues. Per germline, CDR1 MDHEN and CDR2 SYDVKM. The CDR3 region has the DNA TGTGCCAGCAGTTTAAGACAGGGTCGGGAAAAACTGTTTTTT. Its translation is CASSLRQGREKLFF. Looking up the rest from reference TRBV28 and TRBJ1-4 gives the full variable domain: DVKVTQSSRYLVKRTGEKVFLECVQDMDHENMFWYRQDPGLGLRLIYFSYDVKMKEKGDIPEGYSVSREKKERFSLILESASTNQTSMYLCASSLRQGREKLFFGSGTQLSVL.

This clone was detected many times. This rearrangement joins TRBV25-1 to TRBJ2-1; 15 nucleotides align to TRBD2. The junction had 11 bases not matched to a gene; V was cut back by 8 bases and J by 6 bases. The germline V gene has CDR1 MGHDK and CDR2 SYGVNS. The length of the CDR3 is 17 residues. For the CDR3, the DNA is TGTGCCAGCCGGGGACTAGCGGGAGGCGGCGGGGGCAATGAGCAGTTCTTC. This codes for CASRGLAGGGGGNEQFF.

This chain connects TRBV25-1 to TRBJ1-2; perhaps TRBD1 as D (5 bases). V lost 7 bases and J lost 8, with 14 bases in between. The germline CDR1 and CDR2 sequences are MGHDK and SYGVNS. The CDR3 consists of 12 residues. The CDR3 is CASISQGGGYTF. The CDR3 bases are TGTGCCAGCATTAGCCAGGGCGGCGGCTACACCTTC.

The CDR3 DNA sequence: TGTGCCAGTAGAAAGGGCCAGACAGGGGACTATGGCTACACCTTC. Its translation: CASRKGQTGDYGYTF. The chain employs TRBV19 and TRBJ1-2, with TRBD1 identical over 8 bases. The CDR3 totals 15 residues. Looked up from germline, CDR1 is LNHDA and CDR2 is SQIVND (reference sequence). J was trimmed by 3 bases and V by 6 bases; bases with no gene match: 9.

This sequence joins TRBV7-5 and TRBJ1-2. TRBV7-5 is assigned pseudogene status. The CDR3 has 14 amino acids. CDR3 DNA sequence: TGTGCCAGAAGCTTATATAGGGGACTCTATGGCTACACCTTC. Translating gives CARSLYRGLYGYTF.

The CDR3 protein is CASSQVFSGRGADTQYF. In DNA form, the CDR3 reads TGCGCCAGCAGCCAAGTGTTCAGCGGGAGGGGCGCAGATACGCAGTATTTT. The chain is built from TRBV4-3 and TRBJ2-3; 10 bases are a match to TRBD2. The ends lost 1 base at V and 4 bases at J; junction bases unmatched: 8. The CDR3 runs to 17 residues. Germline CDR1 is LGHNA and CDR2 is YSLEER.

The genes are TRBV5-4 and TRBJ2-1; either TRBD1 or TRBD2 may fit D (6 bases each). The V and J ends lost 3 bases and 0 bases respectively, with 13 bases between them. Looked up from germline, CDR1 is SGHNT and CDR2 is YYREEE (reference sequence). The CDR3 contains 16 residues. CDR3 region: CASSSGLQGSYNEQFF. CDR3 coding DNA: TGTGCCAGCAGCTCCGGACTACAGGGCTCCTACAATGAGCAGTTCTTC.

The chain combines TRBV5-8 with TRBJ1-3, with a possible D match to TRBD1 (6 bases). This CDR3 contains 13 residues. The V end lost 4 bases, the J end lost 4 bases, and 9 bases lay between the germline ends. Per germline, CDR1 SGHTS and CDR2 YDEGEE. CDR3 in DNA: TGTGCCAGCAGCAGGACAGTAGGAAACACCATATATTTT. Translation gives CASSRTVGNTIYF.

The V gene is TRBV14, the J gene TRBJ2-2; D gene uncertain. The V gene lost 2 bases and the J gene lost 5 bases, with 9 bases spanning the gap. Germline V CDR1 and CDR2: SGHDN, FVKESK. CDR3 length: 14 residues. CDR3 region: CASSQRSRTGELFF. In DNA, the CDR3 is TGTGCCAGCAGCCAAAGGTCCAGGACCGGGGAGCTGTTTTTT.